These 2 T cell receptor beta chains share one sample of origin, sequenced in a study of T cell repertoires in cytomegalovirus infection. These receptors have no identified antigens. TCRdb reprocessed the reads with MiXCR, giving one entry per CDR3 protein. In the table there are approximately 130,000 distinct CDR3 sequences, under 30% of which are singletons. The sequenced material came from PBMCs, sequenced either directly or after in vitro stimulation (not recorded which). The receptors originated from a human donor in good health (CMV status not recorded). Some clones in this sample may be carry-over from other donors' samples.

The CDR3 DNA follows: TGCGCCAGCAGCCAAGGGGGGGCCAAAAACCTCAACAATGAGCAGTTCTTC. This encodes CASSQGGAKNLNNEQFF. The chain recombines TRBV4-1 with TRBJ2-1; possibly TRBD1 or TRBD2 for D (6 bases each). The CDR3 is 17 residues long. Per the germline V gene, CDR1 is MGHRA and CDR2 is YSYEKL. The V and J ends lost 1 base and 5 bases respectively, with 18 bases between them.

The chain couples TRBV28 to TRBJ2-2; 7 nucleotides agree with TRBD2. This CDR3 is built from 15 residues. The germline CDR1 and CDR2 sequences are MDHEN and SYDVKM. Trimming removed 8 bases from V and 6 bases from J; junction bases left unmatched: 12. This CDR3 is CASSLWSGTAGELFF. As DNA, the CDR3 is TGTGCCAGCTCCCTCTGGAGCGGGACCGCCGGGGAGCTGTTTTTT. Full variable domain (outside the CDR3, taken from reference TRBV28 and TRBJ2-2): DVKVTQSSRYLVKRTGEKVFLECVQDMDHENMFWYRQDPGLGLRLIYFSYDVKMKEKGDIPEGYSVSREKKERFSLILESASTNQTSMYLCASSLWSGTAGELFFGEGSRLTVL.